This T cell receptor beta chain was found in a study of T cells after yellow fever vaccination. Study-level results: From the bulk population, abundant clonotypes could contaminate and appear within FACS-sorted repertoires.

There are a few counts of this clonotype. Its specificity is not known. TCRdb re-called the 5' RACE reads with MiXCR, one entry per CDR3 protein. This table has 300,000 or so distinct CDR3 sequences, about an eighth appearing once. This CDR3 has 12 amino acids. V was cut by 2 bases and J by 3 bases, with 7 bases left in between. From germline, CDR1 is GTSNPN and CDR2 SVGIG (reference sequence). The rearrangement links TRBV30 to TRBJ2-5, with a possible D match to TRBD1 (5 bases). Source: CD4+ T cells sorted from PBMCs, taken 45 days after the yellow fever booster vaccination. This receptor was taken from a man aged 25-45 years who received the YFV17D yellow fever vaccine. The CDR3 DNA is TGTGCCTGGAGTCAAGGGGAAGAGACCCAGTACTTC. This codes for CAWSQGEETQYF.